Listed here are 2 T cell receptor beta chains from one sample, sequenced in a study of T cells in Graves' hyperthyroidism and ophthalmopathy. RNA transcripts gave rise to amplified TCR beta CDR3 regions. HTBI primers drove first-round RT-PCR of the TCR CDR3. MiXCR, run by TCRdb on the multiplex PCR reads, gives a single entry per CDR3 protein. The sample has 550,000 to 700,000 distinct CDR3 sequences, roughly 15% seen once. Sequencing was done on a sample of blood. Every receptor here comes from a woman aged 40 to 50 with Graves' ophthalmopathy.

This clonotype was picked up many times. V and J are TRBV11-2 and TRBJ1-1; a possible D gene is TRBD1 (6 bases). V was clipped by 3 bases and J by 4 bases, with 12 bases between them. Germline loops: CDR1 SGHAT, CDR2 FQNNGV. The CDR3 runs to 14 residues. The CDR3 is CASSFTGSGTEAFF. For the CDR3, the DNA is TGTGCCAGCAGCTTTACAGGGTCGGGCACTGAAGCTTTCTTT. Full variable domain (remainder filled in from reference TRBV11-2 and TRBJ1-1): EAGVAQSPRYKIIEKRQSVAFWCNPISGHATLYWYQQILGQGPKLLIQFQNNGVVDDSQLPKDRFSAERLKGVDSTLKIQPAKLEDSAVYLCASSFTGSGTEAFFGQGTRLTVV.

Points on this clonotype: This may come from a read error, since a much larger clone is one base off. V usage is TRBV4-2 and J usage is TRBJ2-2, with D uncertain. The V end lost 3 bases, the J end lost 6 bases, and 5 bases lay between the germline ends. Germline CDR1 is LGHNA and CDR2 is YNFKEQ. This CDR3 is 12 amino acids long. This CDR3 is CASSHIPGELFF. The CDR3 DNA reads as TGTGCCAGCAGCCATATCCCCGGGGAGCTGTTTTTT.